This T cell receptor beta chain was captured by sequencing in a study of blood T cell repertoires in COVID-19. Study as a whole: Whether acute or convalescent, the COVID-19 samples came from the United States, Italy and Spain.

Germline assignment: CDR1 SEHNR and CDR2 FQNEAQ (reference sequence). The CDR3 runs 15 residues. V shed 8 bases, J shed 2 bases, and the junction held 12 bases outside the gene matches. Assay: immunoSEQ multiplex PCR; the TCRdb copy retains only in-frame clones and omits some. Of roughly 250,000 clones listed, 80% to 95% are singletons. This receptor was identified in a man in his thirties or forties with COVID-19, enrolled during active disease. The gene calls are TRBV7-9 and TRBJ2-7; 7 nucleotides align to TRBD2. Sequencing was carried out using peripheral blood. The CDR3 DNA sequence: TGTGCCAGCGGACAAGCGGGGAGGGAACCCTACGAGCAGTACTTC. As protein: CASGQAGREPYEQYF.